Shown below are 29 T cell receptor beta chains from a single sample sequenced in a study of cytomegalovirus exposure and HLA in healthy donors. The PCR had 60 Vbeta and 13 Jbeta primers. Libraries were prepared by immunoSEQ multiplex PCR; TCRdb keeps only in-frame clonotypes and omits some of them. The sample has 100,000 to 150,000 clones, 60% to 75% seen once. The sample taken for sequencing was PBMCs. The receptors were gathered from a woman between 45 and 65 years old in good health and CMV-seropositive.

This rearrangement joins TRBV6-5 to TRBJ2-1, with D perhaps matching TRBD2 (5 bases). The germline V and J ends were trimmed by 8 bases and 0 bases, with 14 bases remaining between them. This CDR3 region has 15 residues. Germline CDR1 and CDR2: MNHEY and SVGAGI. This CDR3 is CASPTGVSSYNEQFF. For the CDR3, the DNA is TGTGCCAGCCCTACCGGGGTTAGCTCCTACAATGAGCAGTTCTTC.

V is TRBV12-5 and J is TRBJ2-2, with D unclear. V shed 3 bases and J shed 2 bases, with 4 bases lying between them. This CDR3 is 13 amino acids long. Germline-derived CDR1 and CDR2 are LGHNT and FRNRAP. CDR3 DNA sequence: TGTGCTAGTGGTTTAAGCAACACCGGGGAGCTGTTTTTT. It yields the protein CASGLSNTGELFF.

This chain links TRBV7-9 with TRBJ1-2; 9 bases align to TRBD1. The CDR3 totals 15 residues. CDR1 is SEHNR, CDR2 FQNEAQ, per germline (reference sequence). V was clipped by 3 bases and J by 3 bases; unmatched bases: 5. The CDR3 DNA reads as TGTGCCAGCAGCTTCGGGGACAGGGATCACTATGGCTACACCTTC. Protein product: CASSFGDRDHYGYTF. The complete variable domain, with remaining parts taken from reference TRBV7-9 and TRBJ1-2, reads DTGVSQNPRHKITKRGQNVTFRCDPISEHNRLYWYRQTLGQGPEFLTYFQNEAQLEKSRLLSDRFSAERPKGSFSTLEIQRTEQGDSAMYLCASSFGDRDHYGYTFGSGTRLTVV.

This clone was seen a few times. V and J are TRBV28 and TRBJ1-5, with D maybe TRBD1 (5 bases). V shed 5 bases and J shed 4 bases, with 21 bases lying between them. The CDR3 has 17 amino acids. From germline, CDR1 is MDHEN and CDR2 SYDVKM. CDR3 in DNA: TGTGCCAGCAGTGTCCCTCGGGACTTCCGAGGAAATCAGCCCCAGCATTTT. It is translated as CASSVPRDFRGNQPQHF.

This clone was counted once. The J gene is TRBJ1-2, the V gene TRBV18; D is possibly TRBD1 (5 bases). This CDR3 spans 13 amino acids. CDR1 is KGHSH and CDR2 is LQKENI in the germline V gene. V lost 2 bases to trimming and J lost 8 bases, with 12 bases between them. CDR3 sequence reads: CASSPIQGEGYTF. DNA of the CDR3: TGTGCCAGCTCACCAATTCAGGGTGAAGGCTACACCTTC.

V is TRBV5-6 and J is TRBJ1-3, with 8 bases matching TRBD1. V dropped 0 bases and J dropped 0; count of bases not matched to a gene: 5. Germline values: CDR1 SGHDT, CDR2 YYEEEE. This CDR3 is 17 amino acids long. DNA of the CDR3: TGTGCCAGCAGCTTGGTCAACAGGGGGACCTCTGGAAACACCATATATTTT. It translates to CASSLVNRGTSGNTIYF.

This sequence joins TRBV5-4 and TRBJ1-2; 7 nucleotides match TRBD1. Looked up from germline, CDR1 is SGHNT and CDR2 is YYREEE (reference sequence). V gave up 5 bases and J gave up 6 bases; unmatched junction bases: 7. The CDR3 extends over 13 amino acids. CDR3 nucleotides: TGTGCCAGCAGGCGGAGGGGGCAGGATGGCTACACCTTC. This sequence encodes CASRRRGQDGYTF.

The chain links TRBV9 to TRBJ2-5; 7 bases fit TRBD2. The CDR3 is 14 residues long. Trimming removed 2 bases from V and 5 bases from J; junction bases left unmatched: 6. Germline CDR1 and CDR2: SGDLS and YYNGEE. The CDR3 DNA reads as TGTGCCAGCAGCGTTGGAGCGGGGTCGGAGACCCAGTACTTC. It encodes CASSVGAGSETQYF.

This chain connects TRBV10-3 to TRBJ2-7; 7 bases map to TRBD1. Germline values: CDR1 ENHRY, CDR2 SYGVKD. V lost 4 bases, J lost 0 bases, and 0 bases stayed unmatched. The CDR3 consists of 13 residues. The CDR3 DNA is TGTGCCATCAGTGGACAGGGCTCCTACGAGCAGTACTTC. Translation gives CAISGQGSYEQYF.

The CDR3 DNA reads TGTGCAAGTCGCTTAAGGGGACTAGACGAAGAGACCCAGTACTTC. This sequence encodes CASRLRGLDEETQYF. The chain recombines TRBV12-2 with TRBJ2-5; TRBD2 was called by the table and not checked on the DNA. TRBV12-2 is given as a pseudogene. The CDR3 loop spans 15 amino acids.

The CDR3 region has the DNA TGTGCCAGCAGCTTATCCTCGACTAAGTTCTTC. It is translated as CASSLSSTKFF. The chain recombines TRBV11-2 with TRBJ2-1, with D perhaps matching TRBD2 (5 bases). V shed 2 bases and J shed 14 bases, with 10 bases lying between them. The CDR3 length is 11 residues. Per germline, CDR1 SGHAT and CDR2 FQNNGV.

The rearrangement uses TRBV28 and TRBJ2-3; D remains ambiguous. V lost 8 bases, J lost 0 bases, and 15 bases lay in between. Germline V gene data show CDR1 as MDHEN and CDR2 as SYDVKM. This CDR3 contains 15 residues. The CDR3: CASPPLVGSTDTQYF. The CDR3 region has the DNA TGTGCCAGCCCCCCCCTAGTGGGTAGCACAGATACGCAGTATTTT.

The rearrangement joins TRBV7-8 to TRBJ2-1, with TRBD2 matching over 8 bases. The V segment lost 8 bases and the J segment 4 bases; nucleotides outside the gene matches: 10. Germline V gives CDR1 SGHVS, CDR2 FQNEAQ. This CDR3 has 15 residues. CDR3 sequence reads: CASSPGGGRYNEQFF. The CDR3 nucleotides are TGTGCCAGCTCTCCGGGCGGGGGGCGTTACAATGAGCAGTTCTTC.

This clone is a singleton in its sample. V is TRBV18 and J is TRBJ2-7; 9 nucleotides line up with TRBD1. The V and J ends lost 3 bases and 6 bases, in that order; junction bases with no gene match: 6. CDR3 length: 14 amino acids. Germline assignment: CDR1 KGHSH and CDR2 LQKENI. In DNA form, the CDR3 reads TGTGCCAGCTCACCCGGACAGGGGATCGGCGAGCAGTACTTC. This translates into CASSPGQGIGEQYF.

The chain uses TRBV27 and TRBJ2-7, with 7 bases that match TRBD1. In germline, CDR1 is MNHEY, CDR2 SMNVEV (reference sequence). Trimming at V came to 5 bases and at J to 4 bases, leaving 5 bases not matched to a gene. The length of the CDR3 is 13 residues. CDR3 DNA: TGTGCCAGCAGTAAGGGGACAGTGTACGAGCAGTACTTC. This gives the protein CASSKGTVYEQYF.

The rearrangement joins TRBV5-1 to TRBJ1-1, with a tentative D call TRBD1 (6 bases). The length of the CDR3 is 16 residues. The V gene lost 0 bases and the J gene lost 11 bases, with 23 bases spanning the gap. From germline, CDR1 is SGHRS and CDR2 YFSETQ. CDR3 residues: CASSLVVSGAGSGAFF. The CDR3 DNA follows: TGCGCCAGCAGCTTGGTTGTTTCAGGGGCCGGCTCTGGGGCTTTCTTT.

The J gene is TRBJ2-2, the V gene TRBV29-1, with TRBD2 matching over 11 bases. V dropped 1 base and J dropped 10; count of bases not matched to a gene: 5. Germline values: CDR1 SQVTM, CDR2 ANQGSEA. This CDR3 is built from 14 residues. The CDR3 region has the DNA TGCAGCGTTGAAGTAGTAGCGGGGGGGCAGGAGCTGTTTTTT. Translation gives CSVEVVAGGQELFF.

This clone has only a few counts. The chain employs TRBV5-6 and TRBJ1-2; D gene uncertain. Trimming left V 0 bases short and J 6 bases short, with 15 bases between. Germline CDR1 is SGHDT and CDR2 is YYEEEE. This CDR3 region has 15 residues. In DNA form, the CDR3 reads TGTGCCAGCAGCTTGGCAGGCCCAGCCGAACATGGCTACACCTTC. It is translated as CASSLAGPAEHGYTF. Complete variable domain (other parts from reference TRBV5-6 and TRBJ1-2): DAGVTQSPTHLIKTRGQQVTLRCSPKSGHDTVSWYQQALGQGPQFIFQYYEEEERQRGNFPDRFSGHQFPNYSSELNVNALLLGDSALYLCASSLAGPAEHGYTFGSGTRLTVV.

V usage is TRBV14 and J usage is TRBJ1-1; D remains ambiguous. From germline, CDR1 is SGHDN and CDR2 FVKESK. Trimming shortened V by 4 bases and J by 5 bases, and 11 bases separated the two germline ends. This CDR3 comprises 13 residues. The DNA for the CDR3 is TGTGCCAGCAGCCCCCGGGTAACGACTGAAGCTTTCTTT. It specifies CASSPRVTTEAFF.

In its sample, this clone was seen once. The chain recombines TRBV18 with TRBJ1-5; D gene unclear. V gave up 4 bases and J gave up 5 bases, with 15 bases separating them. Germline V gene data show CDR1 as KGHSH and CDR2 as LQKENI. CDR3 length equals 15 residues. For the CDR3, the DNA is TGTGCCAGCTCACAGCAAGCGGGGTCGGATCAGCCCCAGCATTTT. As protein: CASSQQAGSDQPQHF.

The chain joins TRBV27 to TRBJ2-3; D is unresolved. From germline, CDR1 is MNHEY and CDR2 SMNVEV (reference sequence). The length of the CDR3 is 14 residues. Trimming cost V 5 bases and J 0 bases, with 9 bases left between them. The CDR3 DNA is TGTGCCAGCAGTATCAAAGCTAGCACAGATACGCAGTATTTT. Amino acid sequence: CASSIKASTDTQYF.

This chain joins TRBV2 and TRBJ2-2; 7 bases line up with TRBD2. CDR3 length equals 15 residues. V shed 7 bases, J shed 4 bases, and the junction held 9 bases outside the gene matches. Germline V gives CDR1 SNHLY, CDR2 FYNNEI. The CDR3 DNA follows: TGTGCCAGCACTGGGGGGGACTACTTCACCGGGGAGCTGTTTTTT. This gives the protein CASTGGDYFTGELFF.

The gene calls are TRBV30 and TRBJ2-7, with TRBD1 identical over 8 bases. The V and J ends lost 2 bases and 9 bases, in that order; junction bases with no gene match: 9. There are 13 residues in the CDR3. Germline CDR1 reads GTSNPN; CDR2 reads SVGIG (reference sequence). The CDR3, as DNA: TGTGCCTGGAGTCCGCAGGGGGCGCAGGGGCAGTACTTC. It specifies CAWSPQGAQGQYF.

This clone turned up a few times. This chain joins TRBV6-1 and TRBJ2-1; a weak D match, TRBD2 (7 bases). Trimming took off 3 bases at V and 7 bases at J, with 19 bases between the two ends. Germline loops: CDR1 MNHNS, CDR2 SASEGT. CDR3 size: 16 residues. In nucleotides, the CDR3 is TGTGCCAGCAGTGAGGCTTGGGGGGGCCCCCGTAATGAGCAGTTCTTC. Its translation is CASSEAWGGPRNEQFF.

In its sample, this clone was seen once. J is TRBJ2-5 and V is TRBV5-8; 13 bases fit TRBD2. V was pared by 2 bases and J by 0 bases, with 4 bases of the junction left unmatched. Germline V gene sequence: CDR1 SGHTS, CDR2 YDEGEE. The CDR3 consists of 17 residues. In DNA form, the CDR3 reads TGTGCCAGCAGCTTAGGGACTAGCGGGGCTAACCAAGAGACCCAGTACTTC. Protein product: CASSLGTSGANQETQYF.

The CDR3 DNA reads TGCGCCAGCACCCTGCTGGCGATCGGGGGGGGTTACAATGAGCAGTTCTTC. It is translated as CASTLLAIGGGYNEQFF. The V call is TRBV5-1, the J call TRBJ2-1; TRBD2 matches 8 bases. Looked up from germline, CDR1 is SGHRS and CDR2 is YFSETQ. The CDR3 length is 17 residues. The V gene end was trimmed by 6 bases and the J gene end by 4 bases; junction bases not matched to a gene: 15.

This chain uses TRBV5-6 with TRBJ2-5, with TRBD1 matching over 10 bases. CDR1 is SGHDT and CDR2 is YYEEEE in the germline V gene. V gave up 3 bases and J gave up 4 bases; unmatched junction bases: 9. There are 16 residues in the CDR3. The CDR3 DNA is TGTGCCAGCAGCTCCTCCGTGACAGGGGGCACAGAGACCCAGTACTTC. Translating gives CASSSSVTGGTETQYF.

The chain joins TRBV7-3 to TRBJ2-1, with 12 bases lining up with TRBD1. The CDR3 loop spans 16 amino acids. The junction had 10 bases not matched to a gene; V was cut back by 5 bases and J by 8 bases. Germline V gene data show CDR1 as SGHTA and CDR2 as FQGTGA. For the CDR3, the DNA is TGTGCCAGCAGCCCCTACCCGGGACAGGGGGCGCATGAGCAGTTCTTC. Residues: CASSPYPGQGAHEQFF.

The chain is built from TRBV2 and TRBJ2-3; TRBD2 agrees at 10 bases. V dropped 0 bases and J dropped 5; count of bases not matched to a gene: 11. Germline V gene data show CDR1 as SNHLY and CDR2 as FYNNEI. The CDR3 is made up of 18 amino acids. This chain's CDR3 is CASSEAQVAGGWGDTQYF. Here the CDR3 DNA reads TGTGCCAGCAGTGAAGCCCAAGTAGCGGGGGGCTGGGGAGATACGCAGTATTTT.